Listed here are 22 T cell receptor beta chains from one sample, sequenced in a study of response to subunit inactivated influenza vaccine (dated by TCRdb to 2017 to 2018). Library preparation used RT-PCR. The sequencer listed for this sample is Illumina HiSeq 2500. The public sequencing data were trimmed at Q25 with fastp and processed into clonotypes with MiXCR by TCRdb, which kept only in-frame beta chains. Merged by CDR3 protein, the rows form single entries marked with the most common genes and DNA. The sample table contains around 530,000 distinct CDR3 sequences; only one count was recorded for 12% of them. The ten biggest clones cover roughly 10% of the sample. Source: PBMCs from blood, taken on the day of vaccination. These receptors were obtained from a middle-aged man who received an inactivated influenza vaccine. Donor details come from another sample of the same person, matched by shared clones.

This clonotype has just a few counts. The genes are TRBV5-1 and TRBJ2-2; D is unresolved. This CDR3 is built from 14 residues. CDR1 and CDR2 from the germline V gene are SGHRS and YFSETQ. V lost 4 bases to trimming and J lost 4 bases, with 11 bases between them. CDR3: CASSRPPGTGELFF. CDR3 coding DNA: TGCGCCAGCAGCAGACCACCCGGCACCGGGGAGCTGTTTTTT.

In its sample, this clonotype was seen many times. The chain has TRBV28 and TRBJ2-5; no definite D call. The CDR3 runs 17 residues. Germline lookup yields CDR1 MDHEN and CDR2 SYDVKM. The germline V and J ends were trimmed by 1 base and 5 bases, with 20 bases remaining between them. The CDR3 sequence is CASSLSEWQAEGETQYF. CDR3 DNA: TGTGCCAGCAGTTTATCGGAGTGGCAGGCCGAAGGGGAGACCCAGTACTTC.

This clonotype was seen only a few times. V and J are TRBV28 and TRBJ1-6; perhaps TRBD1 as D (5 bases). The germline V and J ends were trimmed by 9 bases and 14 bases, with 20 bases remaining between them. The CDR3 spans 13 residues. The germline gives CDR1 MDHEN, CDR2 SYDVKM. The CDR3 here is CASLSFGGLTLHF. The DNA of the CDR3 is TGTGCCAGTCTCTCTTTCGGGGGTTTAACCCTCCACTTT.

This clonotype has just a few counts. The CDR3 region has the DNA TGTGCCAGCAGCAATCAGCGGGGGGGCCTCTTTCAAGATACGCAGTATTTT. Protein: CASSNQRGGLFQDTQYF. The chain joins TRBV7-2 to TRBJ2-3, with TRBD2 matching over 10 bases. In germline, CDR1 is SGHTA, CDR2 FQGNSA. V lost 5 bases, J lost 5 bases, and 13 bases stayed unmatched. CDR3 length equals 17 residues. Full variable domain (remainder filled in from reference TRBV7-2 and TRBJ2-3): GAGVSQSPSNKVTEKGKDVELRCDPISGHTALYWYRQSLGQGLEFLIYFQGNSAPDKSGLPSDRFSAERTGGSVSTLTIQRTQQEDSAVYLCASSNQRGGLFQDTQYFGPGTRLTVL.

The sample holds many counts of this clonotype. The CDR3 is CASKRGALFKNIQYF. The DNA for the CDR3 is TGTGCCAGCAAGAGGGGCGCCCTATTCAAAAACATTCAGTACTTC. J is TRBJ2-4 and V is TRBV28; D tentatively fits TRBD1 or TRBD2 (5 bases each). Trimming took 7 bases from V and 3 from J, leaving 16 bases between them. This CDR3 spans 15 amino acids. CDR1 MDHEN and CDR2 SYDVKM come from the germline V gene. The variable domain in full, with the rest retrieved from reference TRBV28 and TRBJ2-4, is DVKVTQSSRYLVKRTGEKVFLECVQDMDHENMFWYRQDPGLGLRLIYFSYDVKMKEKGDIPEGYSVSREKKERFSLILESASTNQTSMYLCASKRGALFKNIQYFGAGTRLSVL.

The chain joins TRBV20-1 to TRBJ1-2, with 12 nucleotides matching TRBD1. This CDR3 has 16 residues. CDR1 is DFQATT, CDR2 SNEGSKA, per germline (reference sequence). V lost 5 bases and J lost 4; bases outside the gene matches: 11. The CDR3 nucleotides read TGCAGTGCTCTGTCTCCCGGGACAGGGGGCCTCTATGGCTACACCTTC. Translation gives CSALSPGTGGLYGYTF.

CDR3 nucleotide sequence: TGCAGTGCCCGTCATGAGAAATCCACCGGGGAGCTGTTTTTT. Protein product: CSARHEKSTGELFF. The genes are TRBV20-1 and TRBJ2-2; D call uncertain. The CDR3 totals 14 residues. CDR1 is DFQATT and CDR2 is SNEGSKA in the germline V gene (reference sequence). Trimming removed 6 bases from V and 4 bases from J, with 15 bases in between.

V is TRBV6-1 and J is TRBJ2-2; D remains ambiguous. The CDR3 contains 13 residues. V was pared by 8 bases and J by 2 bases, with 9 bases between. Germline lookup yields CDR1 MNHNS and CDR2 SASEGT. The CDR3 sequence: CASLSSNTGELFF. In DNA, the CDR3 is TGTGCCAGCTTGAGCTCTAACACCGGGGAGCTGTTTTTT.

The rearrangement links TRBV11-2 to TRBJ2-1; a possible D gene is TRBD2 (5 bases). CDR1 is SGHAT, CDR2 FQNNGV, per germline. V lost 0 bases to trimming and J lost 7 bases, with 10 bases between them. The CDR3 spans 14 residues. The CDR3 sequence: CASSLENGVNEQFF. For the CDR3, the DNA is TGTGCCAGCAGCTTAGAGAACGGGGTAAATGAGCAGTTCTTC.

The table lists this clonotype with many counts. V and J are TRBV5-1 and TRBJ1-3, with D perhaps TRBD1 (6 bases). Germline CDR1 is SGHRS and CDR2 is YFSETQ. The CDR3 extends over 14 amino acids. V lost 0 bases and J 7 bases, leaving 11 bases between the germline ends. The CDR3 nucleotides read TGCGCCAGCAGCTTGGAAGGGGGGAGCAACACCATATATTTT. This gives the protein CASSLEGGSNTIYF. The full variable domain, with the rest looked up from reference TRBV5-1 and TRBJ1-3, is KAGVTQTPRYLIKTRGQQVTLSCSPISGHRSVSWYQQTPGQGLQFLFEYFSETQRNKGNFPGRFSGRQFSNSRSEMNVSTLELGDSALYLCASSLEGGSNTIYFGEGSWLTVV.

The V gene is TRBV5-1, the J gene TRBJ2-7; D is possibly TRBD1 (6 bases). V gave up 4 bases and J gave up 3 bases, with 14 bases separating them. The CDR3 has 14 residues. The V gene's germline CDR1 is SGHRS and CDR2 YFSETQ. In nucleotides, the CDR3 is TGCGCCAGCAGCGAACCCAGGGGAAACTACGAGCAGTACTTC. It specifies CASSEPRGNYEQYF.

This clonotype was seen more than once but under ten times. The rearrangement joins TRBV11-2 to TRBJ2-3; tentatively, D is TRBD1 or TRBD2 (6 bases each). The germline V gene has CDR1 SGHAT and CDR2 FQNNGV. Trimming pared 2 bases from V and 1 base from J, leaving 19 bases between. CDR3 length: 18 amino acids. CDR3 bases: TGTGCCAGCAGCTTACCCCTTGGGGGGCAAGTCGGCACAGATACGCAGTATTTT. It codes for CASSLPLGGQVGTDTQYF.

The chain employs TRBV7-8 and TRBJ1-6, with TRBD1 matching over 8 bases. The CDR3 contains 16 residues. Germline CDR1 is SGHVS and CDR2 is FQNEAQ. Trimming cost V 7 bases and J 10 bases; bases outside gene matches: 15. The CDR3 nucleotides are TGTGCCAGCACACAGGGGGGGGAAGATACGTACTCACCCCTCCACTTT. It specifies CASTQGGEDTYSPLHF.

The CDR3 DNA is TGCAGTGCTAGAGTAATGACCGGGAGGATCCAAGAGACCCAGTACTTC. Translating gives CSARVMTGRIQETQYF. The rearrangement uses TRBV20-1 and TRBJ2-5, with 7 bases matching TRBD2. Germline V CDR1 and CDR2: DFQATT, SNEGSKA (reference sequence). The CDR3 has 16 residues. Trimming cost V 1 base and J 1 base; bases outside gene matches: 9.

Of note for this clonotype: Sequence at one end of the junction differs from germline and may be a read error. The rearrangement joins TRBV10-1 to TRBJ2-4; D unclear. CDR1 is WNHNN and CDR2 is SYGVQD in the germline V gene (reference sequence). The CDR3 covers 16 residues. The DNA for the CDR3 is TGCGCCGGCAGTGAGTGGGCAATCGGAGCCAAAAATATTCAGTACTTC. Amino acids: CAGSEWAIGAKNIQYF.

This clonotype was detected only a few times. The V call is TRBV6-2 or TRBV6-3, the J call TRBJ2-1; 11 bases agree with TRBD2. Germline V gene sequence: CDR1 MNHEY, CDR2 SVGEGT. V was clipped by 4 bases and J by 1 base; unmatched bases: 3. The CDR3 spans 16 residues. CDR3 nucleotide sequence: TGTGCCAGCAGTTCAACTAGCGGGAGTTCCTACAATGAGCAGTTCTTC. Translation gives CASSSTSGSSYNEQFF.

About this clonotype: A much larger clone sits a single nucleotide away, making a read error possible. In DNA form, the CDR3 reads TGTGCCAGCAGTTTAGGCGTAGGGTTCTACGAGCAGTACTTC. Residues: CASSLGVGFYEQYF. The chain combines TRBV12-3 or TRBV12-4 with TRBJ2-7; D is uncertain. The CDR3 contains 14 residues. V lost 1 base and J lost 3, with 10 bases in between.

This chain joins TRBV6-1 and TRBJ1-2; D might be TRBD1 (5 bases). The CDR3 is 12 amino acids. CDR1 and CDR2 from the germline V gene are MNHNS and SASEGT. V lost 6 bases and J 3 bases, leaving 8 bases between the germline ends. The CDR3 nucleotides are TGTGCCAGCAGCGGGGCCTACTATGGCTACACCTTC. It specifies CASSGAYYGYTF.

This clonotype was seen repeatedly, ten times or more. V and J are TRBV12-3 or TRBV12-4 and TRBJ2-1; D is ambiguous. V shed 1 base and J shed 9 bases, with 7 bases lying between them. The CDR3 is made up of 12 amino acids. The CDR3 loop is CASSLGTSEQFF. As DNA, the CDR3 is TGTGCCAGCAGTTTAGGGACCTCTGAGCAGTTCTTC.

This clonotype was seen a few times. This rearrangement joins TRBV28 to TRBJ2-3; D is possibly TRBD2 (5 bases). The CDR3 runs to 13 residues. V shed 10 bases and J shed 2 bases, with 13 bases lying between them. Germline V lookup: CDR1 MDHEN, CDR2 SYDVKM. CDR3 bases: TGTGCCATTCAGGACTCGTTCACAGATACGCAGTATTTT. As protein: CAIQDSFTDTQYF.

J is TRBJ2-1 and V is TRBV20-1; 7 bases are a match to TRBD2. This CDR3 has 18 residues. The J segment lost 4 bases and the V segment lost 3 bases, leaving 18 bases of the junction unmatched. Looked up from germline, CDR1 is DFQATT and CDR2 is SNEGSKA (reference sequence). The CDR3 DNA sequence: TGCAGTGCTAGGAACAATCTAGCGTTGTCGGGGGGTTACAATGAGCAGTTCTTC. Translation: CSARNNLALSGGYNEQFF.

This clonotype showed up many times. One end of the junction is discordant with germline, which a read error may explain. The chain combines TRBV5-1 with TRBJ2-5; D remains unclear. The CDR3 runs 15 residues. Germline V CDR1 and CDR2: SGHRS, YFSETQ. CDR3 sequence: CASRLDAGQQETQYF. The CDR3, as DNA: TGCGCCAGCAGGTTGGATGCAGGTCAACAAGAGACCCAGTACTTC.